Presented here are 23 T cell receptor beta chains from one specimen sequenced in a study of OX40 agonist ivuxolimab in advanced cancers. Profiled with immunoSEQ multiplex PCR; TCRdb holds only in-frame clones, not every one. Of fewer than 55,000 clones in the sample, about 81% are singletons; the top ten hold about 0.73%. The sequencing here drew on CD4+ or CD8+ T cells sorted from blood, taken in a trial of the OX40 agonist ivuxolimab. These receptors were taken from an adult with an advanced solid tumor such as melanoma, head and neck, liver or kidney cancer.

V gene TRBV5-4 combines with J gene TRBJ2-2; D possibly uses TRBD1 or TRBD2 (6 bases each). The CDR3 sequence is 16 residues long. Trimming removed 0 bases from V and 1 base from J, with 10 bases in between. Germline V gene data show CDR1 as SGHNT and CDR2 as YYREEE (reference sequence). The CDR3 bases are TGTGCCAGCAGCTTGGCCAAGGGGGGGAACACCGGGGAGCTGTTTTTT. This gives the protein CASSLAKGGNTGELFF.

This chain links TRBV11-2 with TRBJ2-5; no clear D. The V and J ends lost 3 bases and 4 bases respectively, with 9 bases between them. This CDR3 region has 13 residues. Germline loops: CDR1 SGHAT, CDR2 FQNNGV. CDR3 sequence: CASSFLPRETQYF. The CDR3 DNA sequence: TGTGCCAGCAGCTTTCTTCCTCGAGAGACCCAGTACTTC.

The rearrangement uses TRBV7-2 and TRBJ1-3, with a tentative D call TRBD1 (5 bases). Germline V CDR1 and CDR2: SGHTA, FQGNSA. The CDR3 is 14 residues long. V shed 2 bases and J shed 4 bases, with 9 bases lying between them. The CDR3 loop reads CASSLQGNGNTIYF. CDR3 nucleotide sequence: TGTGCCAGCAGCTTACAGGGTAACGGAAACACCATATATTTT.

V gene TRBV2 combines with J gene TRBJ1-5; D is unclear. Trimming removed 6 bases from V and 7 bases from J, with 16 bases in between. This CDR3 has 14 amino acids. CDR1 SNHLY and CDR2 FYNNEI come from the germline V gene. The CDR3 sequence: CASRAGSGWQPQHF. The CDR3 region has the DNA TGTGCCAGCAGAGCCGGGTCTGGGTGGCAGCCCCAGCATTTT.

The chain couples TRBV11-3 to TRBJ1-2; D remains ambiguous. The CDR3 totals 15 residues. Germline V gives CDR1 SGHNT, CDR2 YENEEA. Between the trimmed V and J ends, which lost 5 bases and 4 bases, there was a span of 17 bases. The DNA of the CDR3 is TGTGCCAGCAGCCTACTGACCCCCCGCGGCTATGGCTACACCTTC. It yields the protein CASSLLTPRGYGYTF.

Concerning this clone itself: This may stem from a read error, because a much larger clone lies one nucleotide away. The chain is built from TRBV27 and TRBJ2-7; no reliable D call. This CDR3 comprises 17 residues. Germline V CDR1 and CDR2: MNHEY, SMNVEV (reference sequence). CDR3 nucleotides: TGTGCCAACAGTCCACCCGGCGCCATAAGTCTCTCGTACGAGCAGTACTTC. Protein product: CANSPPGAISLSYEQYF.

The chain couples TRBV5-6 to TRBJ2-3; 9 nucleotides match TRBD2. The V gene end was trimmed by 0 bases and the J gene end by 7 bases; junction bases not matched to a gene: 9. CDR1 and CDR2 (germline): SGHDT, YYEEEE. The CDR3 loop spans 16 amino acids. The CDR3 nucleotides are TGTGCCAGCAGCTTGGATGCCGCGGGGGGGCCGAATACGCAGTATTTT. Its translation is CASSLDAAGGPNTQYF.

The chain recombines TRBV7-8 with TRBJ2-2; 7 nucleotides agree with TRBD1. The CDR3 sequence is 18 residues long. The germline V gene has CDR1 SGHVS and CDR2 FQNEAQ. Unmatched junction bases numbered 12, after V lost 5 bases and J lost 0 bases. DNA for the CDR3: TGTGCCAGCAGCCCTAGCCCTCGCCAGGGGGCGAACACCGGGGAGCTGTTTTTT. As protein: CASSPSPRQGANTGELFF. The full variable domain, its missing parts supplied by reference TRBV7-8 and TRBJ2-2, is GAGVSQSPRYKVAKRGQDVALRCDPISGHVSLFWYQQALGQGPEFLTYFQNEAQLDKSGLPSDRFFAERPEGSVSTLKIQRTQQEDSAVYLCASSPSPRQGANTGELFFGEGSRLTVL.

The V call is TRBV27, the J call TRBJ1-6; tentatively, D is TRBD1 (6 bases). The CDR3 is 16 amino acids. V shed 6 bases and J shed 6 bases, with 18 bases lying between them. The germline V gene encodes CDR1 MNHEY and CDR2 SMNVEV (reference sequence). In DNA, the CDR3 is TGTGCCAGCAGCTCAACGAAGACAGGCAGTAATTCACCCCTCCACTTT. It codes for CASSSTKTGSNSPLHF.

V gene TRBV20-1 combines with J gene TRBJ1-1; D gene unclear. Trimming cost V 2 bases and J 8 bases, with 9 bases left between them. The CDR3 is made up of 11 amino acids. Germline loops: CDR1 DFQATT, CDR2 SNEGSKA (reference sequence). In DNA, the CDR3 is TGCAGTGCTAGAATCGCGCTGGAAGCTTTCTTT. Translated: CSARIALEAFF.

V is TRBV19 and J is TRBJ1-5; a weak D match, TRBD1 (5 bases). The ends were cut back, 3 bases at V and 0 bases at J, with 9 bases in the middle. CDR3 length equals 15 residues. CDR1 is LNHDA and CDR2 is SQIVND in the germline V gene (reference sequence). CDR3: CASSISGGSNQPQHF. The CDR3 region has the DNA TGTGCCAGTAGTATTAGCGGGGGTAGCAATCAGCCCCAGCATTTT.

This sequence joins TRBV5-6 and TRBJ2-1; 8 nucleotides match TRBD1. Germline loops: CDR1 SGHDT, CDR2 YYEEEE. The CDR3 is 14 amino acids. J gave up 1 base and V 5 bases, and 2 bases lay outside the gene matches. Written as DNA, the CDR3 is TGTGCCAGCAGGGGACAGGATTCCTACAATGAGCAGTTCTTC. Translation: CASRGQDSYNEQFF.

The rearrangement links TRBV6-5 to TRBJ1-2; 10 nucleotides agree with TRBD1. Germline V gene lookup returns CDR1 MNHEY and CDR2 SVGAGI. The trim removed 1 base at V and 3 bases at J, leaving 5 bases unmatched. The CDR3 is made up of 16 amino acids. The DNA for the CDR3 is TGTGCCAGCAGTTACTGGACAGGGGGGGAGGACTATGGCTACACCTTC. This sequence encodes CASSYWTGGEDYGYTF.

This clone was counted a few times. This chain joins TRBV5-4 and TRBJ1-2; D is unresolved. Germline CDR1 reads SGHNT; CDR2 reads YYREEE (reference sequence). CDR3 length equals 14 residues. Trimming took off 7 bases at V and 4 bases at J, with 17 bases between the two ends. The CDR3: CASRSFGSAYGYTF. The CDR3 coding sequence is TGTGCCAGCCGTAGCTTCGGGTCAGCCTATGGCTACACCTTC.

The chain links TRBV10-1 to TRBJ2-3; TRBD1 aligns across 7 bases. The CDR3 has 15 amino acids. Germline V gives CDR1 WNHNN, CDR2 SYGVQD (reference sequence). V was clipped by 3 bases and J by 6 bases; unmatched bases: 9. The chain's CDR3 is CASSDRDSERDTQYF. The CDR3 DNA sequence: TGCGCCAGCAGTGATCGGGACAGCGAACGGGATACGCAGTATTTT.

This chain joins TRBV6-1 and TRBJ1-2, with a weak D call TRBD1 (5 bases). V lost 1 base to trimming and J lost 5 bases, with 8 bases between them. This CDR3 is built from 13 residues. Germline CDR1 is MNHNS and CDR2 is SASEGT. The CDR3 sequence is CASSEDRSYGYTF. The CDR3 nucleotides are TGTGCCAGCAGTGAAGACAGGAGTTATGGCTACACCTTC.

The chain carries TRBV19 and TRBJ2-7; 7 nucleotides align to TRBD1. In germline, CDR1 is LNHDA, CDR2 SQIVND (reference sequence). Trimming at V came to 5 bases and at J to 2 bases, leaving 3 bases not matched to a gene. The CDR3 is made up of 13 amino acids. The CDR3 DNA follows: TGTGCCAGTAGTGGACAGGCCCCCTACGAGCAGTACTTC. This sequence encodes CASSGQAPYEQYF.

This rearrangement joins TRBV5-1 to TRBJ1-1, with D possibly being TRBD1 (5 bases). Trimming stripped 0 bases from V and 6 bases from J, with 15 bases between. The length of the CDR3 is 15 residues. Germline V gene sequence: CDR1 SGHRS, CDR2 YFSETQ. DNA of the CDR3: TGCGCCAGCAGCTTGGAGAGGGGACCGGGTTCTGAAGCTTTCTTT. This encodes CASSLERGPGSEAFF.

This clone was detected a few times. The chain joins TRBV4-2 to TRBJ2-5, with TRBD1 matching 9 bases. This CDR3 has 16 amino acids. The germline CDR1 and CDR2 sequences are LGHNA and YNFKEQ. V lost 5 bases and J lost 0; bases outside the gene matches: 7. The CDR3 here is CASSLETGGDQETQYF. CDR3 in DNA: TGTGCCAGCAGCTTAGAGACAGGGGGGGACCAAGAGACCCAGTACTTC.

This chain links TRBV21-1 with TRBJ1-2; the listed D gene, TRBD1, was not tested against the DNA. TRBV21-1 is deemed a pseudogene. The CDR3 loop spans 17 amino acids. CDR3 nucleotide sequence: TGTGCCAGCAGCAAAGCGCTTTGGTACAGGGTTAACTATGGCTACACCTTC. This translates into CASSKALWYRVNYGYTF.

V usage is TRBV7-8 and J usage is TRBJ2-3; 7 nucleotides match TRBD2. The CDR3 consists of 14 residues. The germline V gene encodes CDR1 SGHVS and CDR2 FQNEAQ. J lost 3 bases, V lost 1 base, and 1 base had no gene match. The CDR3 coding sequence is TGTGCCAGCAGCTTAGAACTAGCGACAGATACGCAGTATTTT. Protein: CASSLELATDTQYF.

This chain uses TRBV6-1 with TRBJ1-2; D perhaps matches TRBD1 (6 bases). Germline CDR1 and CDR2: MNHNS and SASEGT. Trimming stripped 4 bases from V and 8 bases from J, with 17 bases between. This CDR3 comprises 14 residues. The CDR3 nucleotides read TGTGCCAGCAGTGGGGGCGGGGGGGCAGACGGCTACACCTTC. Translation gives CASSGGGGADGYTF.

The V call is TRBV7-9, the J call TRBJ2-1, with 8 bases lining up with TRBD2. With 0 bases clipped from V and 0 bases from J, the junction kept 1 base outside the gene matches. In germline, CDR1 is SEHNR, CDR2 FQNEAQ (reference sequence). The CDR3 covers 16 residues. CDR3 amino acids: CASSLARGASYNEQFF. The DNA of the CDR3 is TGTGCCAGCAGCTTAGCGCGGGGGGCCTCCTACAATGAGCAGTTCTTC.